The 23 T cell receptor beta chains below all came from one sample that was sequenced in a study of CD8 T cells in Susac syndrome. Random hexamers were used to reverse transcribe an amount of about 0.45 to 1 ug RNA. TCRdb called the immunoSEQ multiplex PCR reads again in MiXCR, with one record for every CDR3 protein. The sample lists about 210,000 distinct CDR3 sequences, about 95% occurring once. Sequencing was done on a sample of CD4+ T cells from PBMCs. The receptors originated from a human donor with multiple sclerosis.

In this sample, this clonotype turned up once. This rearrangement joins TRBV20-1 to TRBJ1-6; TRBD1 matches 11 bases. The V gene's germline CDR1 is DFQATT and CDR2 SNEGSKA (reference sequence). The CDR3 loop spans 14 amino acids. Trimming took 4 bases from V and 6 from J; bases not matched to a gene: 2. CDR3 coding DNA: TGCAGTGCTACAGGGACAGGGGGTAATTCACCCCTCCACTTT. It translates to CSATGTGGNSPLHF.

The chain is built from TRBV20-1 and TRBJ2-1; the match to TRBD2 covers 8 bases. Germline CDR1 and CDR2: DFQATT and SNEGSKA (reference sequence). The length of the CDR3 is 14 residues. With V trimmed by 2 bases and J by 3 bases, 3 bases remained unmatched. CDR3 amino acids: CSARKRGFYNEQFF. Here the CDR3 DNA reads TGCAGTGCTAGAAAGCGGGGGTTCTACAATGAGCAGTTCTTC.

The V gene is TRBV3-1, the J gene TRBJ2-2; possibly TRBD1 for D (6 bases). The CDR3 is made up of 16 amino acids. The germline V gene encodes CDR1 LGHDT and CDR2 YNNKEL (reference sequence). Trimming shortened V by 0 bases and J by 4 bases, and 12 bases separated the two germline ends. For the CDR3, the DNA is TGTGCCAGCAGCCAAGATACAGGGATTCGCACCGGGGAGCTGTTTTTT. Translation: CASSQDTGIRTGELFF.

This chain connects TRBV4-1 to TRBJ2-2; D remains unclear. The germline V gene encodes CDR1 MGHRA and CDR2 YSYEKL. This CDR3 is built from 12 residues. Trimming shortened V by 2 bases and J by 8 bases, and 6 bases separated the two germline ends. In nucleotides, the CDR3 is TGCGCCAGCAGCCAATCATGGGGGGAGCTGTTTTTT. Protein: CASSQSWGELFF.

This clonotype has a handful of counts. The CDR3 DNA is TGTGCCAGCAGCGTAGGTCTAGCGGGAGCCTACGAGCAGTACTTC. Its translation is CASSVGLAGAYEQYF. The V call is TRBV9, the J call TRBJ2-7; 10 nucleotides line up with TRBD2. The germline CDR1 and CDR2 sequences are SGDLS and YYNGEE. The length of the CDR3 is 15 residues. The junction had 2 bases not matched to a gene; V was cut back by 0 bases and J by 2 bases.

The CDR3, as DNA: TGCAGTGCTAGCGATACGGACGGCTACTCCTACGAGCAGTACTTC. This encodes CSASDTDGYSYEQYF. The rearrangement joins TRBV20-1 to TRBJ2-7; D remains unclear. V was pared by 3 bases and J by 0 bases, with 15 bases between. This CDR3 comprises 15 residues. Germline CDR1 is DFQATT and CDR2 is SNEGSKA (reference sequence).

This chain joins TRBV29-1 and TRBJ1-2, with 9 bases aligning to TRBD1. The CDR3 is 14 residues long. Germline CDR1 SQVTM, CDR2 ANQGSEA. The V segment lost 4 bases and the J segment 5 bases; nucleotides outside the gene matches: 8. CDR3 in DNA: TGCAGCGTTGCCGACAGGGGGTTTGGGTATGGCTACACCTTC. Translating it yields CSVADRGFGYGYTF.

The chain recombines TRBV9 with TRBJ2-3; a weak D match, TRBD1 (5 bases). The CDR3 sequence is 14 residues long. CDR1 is SGDLS and CDR2 is YYNGEE in the germline V gene. V lost 0 bases and J 1 base, leaving 6 bases between the germline ends. In DNA, the CDR3 is TGTGCCAGCAGCGTAGGGGGCCGCACAGATACGCAGTATTTT. This sequence encodes CASSVGGRTDTQYF.

This chain links TRBV3-1 with TRBJ1-1; 8 positions agree with TRBD1. In germline, CDR1 is LGHDT, CDR2 YNNKEL (reference sequence). V shed 4 bases, J shed 1 base, and the junction held 2 bases outside the gene matches. There are 14 residues in the CDR3. The chain's CDR3 is CASSLDRGNTEAFF. The CDR3 region has the DNA TGTGCCAGCAGCCTCGACAGGGGGAACACTGAAGCTTTCTTT.

The chain is built from TRBV27 and TRBJ1-4; 7 nucleotides match TRBD1. The CDR3 has 15 amino acids. Trimming at V came to 6 bases and at J to 10 bases, leaving 14 bases not matched to a gene. Germline lookup yields CDR1 MNHEY and CDR2 SMNVEV (reference sequence). The CDR3 DNA reads TGTGCCAGCAGACCAACGACAGGGCGGGCGGTAAAACTGTTTTTT. Translating gives CASRPTTGRAVKLFF.

The chain links TRBV6-6 to TRBJ2-5; 10 bases map to TRBD2. Trimming at V came to 5 bases and at J to 5 bases, leaving 8 bases not matched to a gene. CDR1 MNHNY and CDR2 SVGAGI come from the germline V gene (reference sequence). The CDR3 covers 15 residues. The CDR3 DNA reads TGTGCCAGCAGTCCGCCGGGAGCGGGAGGGGAGACCCAGTACTTC. This codes for CASSPPGAGGETQYF.

The chain combines TRBV19 with TRBJ2-2, with D uncertain. Trimming pared 3 bases from V and 8 bases from J, leaving 4 bases between. CDR1 and CDR2 (germline): LNHDA, SQIVND (reference sequence). The CDR3 spans 11 residues. The CDR3 region is CASSMVGELFF. In DNA form, the CDR3 reads TGTGCCAGTAGTATGGTTGGGGAGCTGTTTTTT.

This clonotype appeared a few times. Compared with germline, one end of the junction differs, possibly owing to a read error. V and J are TRBV15 and TRBJ1-1, with a tentative D call TRBD1 (6 bases). The CDR3 spans 16 residues. Germline CDR1 reads LNHNV; CDR2 reads YYDKDF (reference sequence). CDR3 sequence: CATSGDYRALNTEAFF. CDR3 nucleotides: TGTGCCACCAGCGGAGACTACAGGGCACTGAACACTGAAGCTTTCTTT. Complete variable domain (other parts from reference TRBV15 and TRBJ1-1): DAMVIQNPRYQVTQFGKPVTLSCSQTLNHNVMYWYQQKSSQAPKLLFHYYDKDFNNEADTPDNFQSRRPNTSFCFLDIRSPGLGDTAMYLCATSGDYRALNTEAFFGQGTRLTVV.

This clonotype has only one observation. The chain is built from TRBV10-2 and TRBJ2-7, with D possibly matching TRBD1 (6 bases). Trimming removed 6 bases from V and 6 bases from J, with 18 bases in between. Germline CDR1 is WSHSY and CDR2 is SAAADI. The CDR3 is made up of 14 amino acids. CDR3: CASSLLGGSGEQYF. CDR3 sequence (DNA): TGCGCCAGCAGCTTATTAGGGGGAAGCGGCGAGCAGTACTTC.

This chain uses TRBV2 with TRBJ2-1; D remains unclear. The CDR3 length is 11 residues. Trimming left V 6 bases short and J 9 bases short, with 9 bases between. CDR1 is SNHLY, CDR2 FYNNEI, per germline. Here the CDR3 reads CASSALGEQFF. In nucleotides, the CDR3 is TGTGCCAGCAGCGCCTTGGGTGAGCAGTTCTTC.

Of note for this clonotype: One junction end disagrees with the germline gene, perhaps due to a read error. The chain has TRBV3-1 and TRBJ1-4; D ambiguous. Per germline, CDR1 LGHDT and CDR2 YNNKEL (reference sequence). This CDR3 is 13 amino acids long. CDR3 coding DNA: TGTGCCAGCAGCCACGGAAGAACGCCAAGGACTATATTT. Amino acid sequence: CASSHGRTPRTIF.

The rearrangement links TRBV7-2 to TRBJ2-2, with a possible D match to TRBD2 (6 bases). Germline V gene lookup returns CDR1 SGHTA and CDR2 FQGNSA. The CDR3 totals 16 residues. V dropped 0 bases and J dropped 0 bases, with 8 bases sitting between them. CDR3 nucleotide sequence: TGTGCCAGCAGCTTAGCTGGCGGGACGAACACCGGGGAGCTGTTTTTT. Encoded protein: CASSLAGGTNTGELFF.

This clonotype was seen once. This chain links TRBV6-4 with TRBJ2-7; D may be TRBD1 (5 bases). V lost 1 base and J 2 bases, leaving 15 bases between the germline ends. This CDR3 has 16 residues. Germline V gene data show CDR1 as MRHNA and CDR2 as SNTAGT. The CDR3 loop is CASSDFSGQKTYEQYF. In nucleotides, the CDR3 is TGTGCCAGCAGTGACTTCTCAGGGCAGAAAACCTACGAGCAGTACTTC.

The V gene is TRBV7-9, the J gene TRBJ1-6; D is unclear. Germline CDR1 and CDR2: SEHNR and FQNEAQ (reference sequence). Trimming left V 1 base short and J 11 bases short, with 12 bases between. The CDR3 runs to 14 residues. The CDR3 sequence is CASSLDAWGTPLHF. As DNA, the CDR3 is TGTGCCAGCAGCTTAGATGCCTGGGGAACACCCCTCCACTTT.

The J gene is TRBJ2-7, the V gene TRBV2; 7 bases map to TRBD1. V lost 11 bases, J lost 0 bases, and 10 bases stayed unmatched. This CDR3 is built from 14 residues. CDR1 is SNHLY and CDR2 is FYNNEI in the germline V gene. CDR3 in DNA: TGTGCCTCTGTAGACAGGGTCGGCTCCTACGAGCAGTACTTC. Protein product: CASVDRVGSYEQYF.

This sequence joins TRBV9 and TRBJ1-1, with D tentatively TRBD1 (5 bases). The germline V gene has CDR1 SGDLS and CDR2 YYNGEE. The V gene lost 0 bases and the J gene lost 3 bases, with 12 bases spanning the gap. The CDR3 sequence is 15 residues long. The CDR3 DNA reads TGTGCCAGCAGCGTAGGTGGCAGGGCGGACACTGAAGCTTTCTTT. Translating it yields CASSVGGRADTEAFF. Full variable domain (missing parts from reference TRBV9 and TRBJ1-1): DSGVTQTPKHLITATGQRVTLRCSPRSGDLSVYWYQQSLDQGLQFLIQYYNGEERAKGNILERFSAQQFPDLHSELNLSSLELGDSALYFCASSVGGRADTEAFFGQGTRLTVV.

A single count supports this clonotype. The V and J genes are TRBV30 and TRBJ2-6; a possible D gene is TRBD1 (5 bases). V was cut by 0 bases and J by 0 bases, with 9 bases left in between. This CDR3 is built from 16 residues. Germline V gives CDR1 GTSNPN, CDR2 SVGIG (reference sequence). CDR3 coding DNA: TGTGCCTGGAGTGTACCAGGACACTCTGGGGCCAACGTCCTGACTTTC. Translated, it gives CAWSVPGHSGANVLTF.

The chain recombines TRBV23-1 with TRBJ2-7; no reliable D call. TRBV23-1 is annotated as an ORF whose role is uncertain. This CDR3 has 8 residues. The CDR3: CSPYEQYF. DNA of the CDR3: TGCTCTCCGTACGAGCAGTACTTC.